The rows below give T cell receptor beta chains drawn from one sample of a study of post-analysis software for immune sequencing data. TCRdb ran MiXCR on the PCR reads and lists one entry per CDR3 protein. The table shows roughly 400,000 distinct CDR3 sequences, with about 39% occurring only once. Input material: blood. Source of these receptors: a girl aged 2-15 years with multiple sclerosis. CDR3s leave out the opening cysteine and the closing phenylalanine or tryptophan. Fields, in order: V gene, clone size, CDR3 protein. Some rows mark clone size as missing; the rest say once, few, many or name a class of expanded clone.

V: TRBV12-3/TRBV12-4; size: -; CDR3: ASSSSSRSSYNEQF
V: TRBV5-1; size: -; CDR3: ASSPKPKGLANVVKPTDTQY
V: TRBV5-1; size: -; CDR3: ASSLEPQGGNYGYT
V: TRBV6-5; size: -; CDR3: ASSYWQVYYGYT
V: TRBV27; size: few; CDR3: ASSLPASGVLNEQF
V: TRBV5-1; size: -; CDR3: ASSLGFTGADEQY
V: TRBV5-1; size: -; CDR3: ASSLAWGTGGYEQY
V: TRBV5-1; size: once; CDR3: ASSGYGLAGGDTQY
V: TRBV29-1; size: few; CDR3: SVEAESTAKDGYT
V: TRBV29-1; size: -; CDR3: SVEDRQGSTYEQY
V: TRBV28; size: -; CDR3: ASKTGLPLGETQY
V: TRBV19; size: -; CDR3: ASSTTRLQETQY
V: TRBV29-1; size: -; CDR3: SVDVGQLNTEAF
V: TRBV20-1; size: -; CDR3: SAREQGTDTQF
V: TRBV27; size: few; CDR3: ASSLTGGPTDTQY
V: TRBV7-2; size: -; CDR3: ATGVTDTQY
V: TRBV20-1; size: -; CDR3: SARDPGGEDYGYT
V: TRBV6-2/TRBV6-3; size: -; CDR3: ASSYGRFPDTQY
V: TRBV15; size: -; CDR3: ATSRRETGEDEQY
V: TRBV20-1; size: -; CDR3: SARTPQETQY
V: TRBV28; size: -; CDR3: ASSFGGEGYNEQF
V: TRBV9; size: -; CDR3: ASSADGRSNQPQH
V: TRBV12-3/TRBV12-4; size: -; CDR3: ASTPSETQY
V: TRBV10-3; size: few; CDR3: AIRGSGVSYEQY
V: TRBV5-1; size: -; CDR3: ASSLAGTGGADTQY
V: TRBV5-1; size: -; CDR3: ASSLDGSGGAGELF
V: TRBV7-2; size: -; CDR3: ASSVMWGDNNEQF
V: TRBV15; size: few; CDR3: ATSRDRPAGGRADTQY
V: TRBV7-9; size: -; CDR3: ASHFGQGAYGYT
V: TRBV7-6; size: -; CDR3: ASSLGGVEGHEQY
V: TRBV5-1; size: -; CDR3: ASSLQLTGATQETQY
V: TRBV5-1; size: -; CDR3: ASSSQFDRNTEAF
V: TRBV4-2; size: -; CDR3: ASSQEPGVTGNEQF
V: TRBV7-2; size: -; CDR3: ASSPNSGGIRAF
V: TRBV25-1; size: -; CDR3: ASSPGPWEPQH
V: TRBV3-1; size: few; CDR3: ASSQGDNTEAF
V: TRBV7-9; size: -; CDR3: ASSSEGLQF
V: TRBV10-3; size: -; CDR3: AISDPGLHNEQF
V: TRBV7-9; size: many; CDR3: ASNLAGGNNEQF
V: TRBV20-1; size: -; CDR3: SAVPGGPETQY
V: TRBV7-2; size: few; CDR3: ASSLDPGYEQY
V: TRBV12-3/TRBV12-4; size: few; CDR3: AIAQGHYGYT
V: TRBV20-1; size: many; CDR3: SAQSRLAGGSSYEQY